Listed below are T cell receptor beta chains from one sample, sequenced in a study of cytomegalovirus exposure and HLA in healthy donors. The protocol was immunoSEQ multiplex PCR, while the TCRdb copy is restricted to in-frame clones and leaves out a portion. The data show around 150,000 clones, around nine tenths seen once. Specimen: PBMCs. The source of these receptors is a woman aged 18-29 years in good health and CMV-seronegative. CDR3s include the opening cysteine and the closing phenylalanine or tryptophan. D genes are given only for firm matches.

CDR3: CASSRLAGQETQYF
D: TRBD2
J: TRBJ2-5
V: TRBV2

CDR3: CASSYGQGALDEQFF
D: TRBD1
J: TRBJ2-1
V: TRBV6-5

CDR3: CASSWHAGTGNTGELFF
D: TRBD1
J: TRBJ2-2
V: TRBV11-3

CDR3: CASSAGQSHNEQFF
D: .
J: TRBJ2-1
V: TRBV6-1

CDR3: CASSPGLNTDTQYF
D: TRBD2
J: TRBJ2-3
V: TRBV27

CDR3: CASRRQGDQPQHF
D: TRBD1
J: TRBJ1-5
V: TRBV6-1

CDR3: CAISGGGENEKLFF
D: .
J: TRBJ1-4
V: TRBV10-3

CDR3: CASSWGLQGTDTQYF
D: TRBD2
J: TRBJ2-3
V: TRBV5-6

CDR3: CAISESLAGTYEQYF
D: TRBD2
J: TRBJ2-7
V: TRBV10-3

CDR3: CASSGSRVLGANVLTF
D: .
J: TRBJ2-6
V: TRBV19

CDR3: CASSESWTPQGLHEQFF
D: .
J: TRBJ2-1
V: TRBV10-2

CDR3: CAWSRGWAGNEQFF
D: .
J: TRBJ2-1
V: TRBV30

CDR3: CASNGKEGGNYGYTF
D: .
J: TRBJ1-2
V: TRBV7-2

CDR3: CASSRLAGGPVDTQYF
D: TRBD2
J: TRBJ2-3
V: TRBV5-1

CDR3: CASSPGGVEDTEAFF
D: .
J: TRBJ1-1
V: TRBV5-1

CDR3: CASSPGTGRRENTEAFF
D: TRBD1
J: TRBJ1-1
V: TRBV19

CDR3: CASSSTWASGGRDNEQFF
D: TRBD2
J: TRBJ2-1
V: TRBV7-9

CDR3: CASSPGAGPNEKLFF
D: .
J: TRBJ1-4
V: TRBV18

CDR3: CASSEVLAPADTQYF
D: .
J: TRBJ2-3
V: TRBV10-1

CDR3: CASSQSFRTSGGGNEQFF
D: TRBD2
J: TRBJ2-1
V: TRBV4-2

CDR3: CASSSGQGDYYGYTF
D: TRBD1
J: TRBJ1-2
V: TRBV28

CDR3: CASSLALAGAGNEQFF
D: TRBD2
J: TRBJ2-1
V: TRBV27

CDR3: CSVRGQSNTEAFF
D: TRBD1
J: TRBJ1-1
V: TRBV29-1

CDR3: CASSSERSTGELFF
D: .
J: TRBJ2-2
V: TRBV7-3

CDR3: CASRMTASQETQYF
D: .
J: TRBJ2-5
V: TRBV6-6

CDR3: CASSSQGVEAFF
D: TRBD1
J: TRBJ1-1
V: TRBV2

CDR3: CASSLGLTGNTEAFF
D: .
J: TRBJ1-1
V: TRBV7-9

CDR3: CASSQDLTGTQGGYTF
D: .
J: TRBJ1-2
V: TRBV4-1

CDR3: CASSLIWGGPSYEQYF
D: TRBD2
J: TRBJ2-7
V: TRBV28

CDR3: CASSQVVSLYGYTF
D: .
J: TRBJ1-2
V: TRBV4-1

CDR3: CASREGSSYEQYF
D: TRBD2
J: TRBJ2-7
V: TRBV5-4

CDR3: CAISAVDRVSYNEQFF
D: TRBD1
J: TRBJ2-1
V: TRBV10-3

CDR3: CCWGLQETQYF
D: .
J: TRBJ2-5
V: TRBV30

CDR3: CASSSGGGNEKLFF
D: .
J: TRBJ1-4
V: TRBV5-1

CDR3: CAIGGFVFGNTIYF
D: .
J: TRBJ1-3
V: TRBV10-3

CDR3: CASSHSGGSDEQYF
D: TRBD2
J: TRBJ2-7
V: TRBV5-1

CDR3: CASSLPETGDRAF
D: TRBD1
J: TRBJ1-2
V: TRBV5-4

CDR3: CASSPGTGRNTIYF
D: TRBD1
J: TRBJ1-3
V: TRBV28

CDR3: CASSVQTGGGGHGYTF
D: TRBD1
J: TRBJ1-2
V: TRBV6-1

CDR3: CASNEGPETQYF
D: .
J: TRBJ2-5
V: TRBV5-1

CDR3: CASSLLGLAVYNEQFF
D: TRBD2
J: TRBJ2-1
V: TRBV5-1

CDR3: CASRSGLAGGREQYF
D: TRBD2
J: TRBJ2-5
V: TRBV7-9

CDR3: CASSWSGDTQYF
D: .
J: TRBJ2-3
V: TRBV7-6

CDR3: CASSPRTNSPLHF
D: .
J: TRBJ1-6
V: TRBV5-4

CDR3: CASSEEQITGELFF
D: .
J: TRBJ2-2
V: TRBV25-1

CDR3: CASSRGTATNEKLFF
D: TRBD1
J: TRBJ1-4
V: TRBV5-1

CDR3: CASSQATGGYYGYTF
D: TRBD1
J: TRBJ1-2
V: TRBV4-1

CDR3: CASLLGANQPQHF
D: .
J: TRBJ1-5
V: TRBV6-1

CDR3: CASSFPGGGTDTQYF
D: .
J: TRBJ2-3
V: TRBV7-9

CDR3: CASTGTSAYEQYF
D: TRBD2
J: TRBJ2-7
V: TRBV5-1

CDR3: CASSLRLAGAYNEQFF
D: TRBD2
J: TRBJ2-1
V: TRBV7-2

CDR3: CASSPLQGNTEAFF
D: .
J: TRBJ1-1
V: TRBV18

CDR3: CASKIDKSYEQYF
D: .
J: TRBJ2-7
V: TRBV5-1

CDR3: CASSVRGLGQPQHF
D: .
J: TRBJ1-5
V: TRBV2

CDR3: CASTLLEGEGELFF
D: .
J: TRBJ2-2
V: TRBV2

CDR3: CASSQGHYDTQYF
D: .
J: TRBJ2-3
V: TRBV14